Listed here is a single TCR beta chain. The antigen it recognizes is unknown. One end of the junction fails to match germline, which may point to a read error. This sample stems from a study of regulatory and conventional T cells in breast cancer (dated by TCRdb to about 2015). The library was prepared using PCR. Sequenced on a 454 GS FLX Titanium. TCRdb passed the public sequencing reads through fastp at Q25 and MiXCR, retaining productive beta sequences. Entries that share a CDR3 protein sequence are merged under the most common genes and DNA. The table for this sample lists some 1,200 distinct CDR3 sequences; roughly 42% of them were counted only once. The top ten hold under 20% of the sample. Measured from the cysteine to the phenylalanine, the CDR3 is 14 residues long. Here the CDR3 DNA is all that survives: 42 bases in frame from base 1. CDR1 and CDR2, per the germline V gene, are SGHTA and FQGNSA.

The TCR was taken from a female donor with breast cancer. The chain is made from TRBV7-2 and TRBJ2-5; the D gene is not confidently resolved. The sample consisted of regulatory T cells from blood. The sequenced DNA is TGTGCCAGCAGCTTAGGGCGGCCCCAAGGGACCCAGTACTTC. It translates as CASSLGRPQGTQYF.